Presented here are 11 T cell receptor beta chains from one specimen sequenced in a study of neoadjuvant anti-PD-1 for oral cavity cancer. Profiling relied on immunoSEQ multiplex PCR, and the TCRdb table lists in-frame clones only, not all of them. This table holds about 42,000 clones, about three quarters found once. Indicated time point: after neoadjuvant nivolumab, at surgical resection. The sequencing used PBMCs, collected after nivolumab (anti-PD-1) treatment. These receptors were obtained from a person between 40 and 85 years old with oral cavity squamous cell carcinoma.

The chain joins TRBV4-2 to TRBJ2-3; maybe TRBD2 (7 bases). The CDR3 is 16 amino acids. Germline CDR1 and CDR2: LGHNA and YNFKEQ. Trimming stripped 0 bases from V and 3 bases from J, with 13 bases between. In nucleotides, the CDR3 is TGTGCCAGCAGCCAAGAAGGGGGGGCACGGACAGATACGCAGTATTTT. This gives the protein CASSQEGGARTDTQYF.

This rearrangement joins TRBV9 to TRBJ2-3; TRBD2 agrees at 9 bases. The CDR3 extends over 16 amino acids. J was trimmed by 6 bases and V by 0 bases; bases with no gene match: 8. The germline gives CDR1 SGDLS, CDR2 YYNGEE. As DNA, the CDR3 is TGTGCCAGCAGCGTAGGGAGGACTAGCGTCGGGGATACGCAGTATTTT. It encodes CASSVGRTSVGDTQYF.

The genes are TRBV15 and TRBJ1-1, with D unresolved. CDR1 LNHNV and CDR2 YYDKDF come from the germline V gene (reference sequence). Trimming took 0 bases from V and 3 from J, leaving 8 bases between them. This CDR3 is 14 amino acids long. The CDR3 nucleotides read TGTGCCACCAGCAGAGATTCTTACGACACTGAAGCTTTCTTT. As protein: CATSRDSYDTEAFF.

V and J are TRBV5-6 and TRBJ1-2; D gene unclear. V was shortened by 2 bases and J by 6 bases, with 11 bases between the two germline ends. The CDR3 runs 13 residues. The germline CDR1 and CDR2 sequences are SGHDT and YYEEEE. CDR3 residues: CASSFGRRNGYTF. In DNA form, the CDR3 reads TGTGCCAGCAGCTTCGGACGGAGAAATGGCTACACCTTC.

This clone was detected once. This rearrangement joins TRBV28 to TRBJ2-7, with 7 bases matching TRBD2. This CDR3 is built from 13 residues. V lost 5 bases to trimming and J lost 6 bases; unmatched junction nucleotides: 7. CDR1 and CDR2 from the germline V gene are MDHEN and SYDVKM. CDR3 protein: CASSGTILTEQYF. The CDR3 nucleotides read TGTGCCAGCAGTGGGACTATTTTGACCGAGCAGTACTTC.

The gene calls are TRBV19 and TRBJ1-4, with TRBD1 identical over 8 bases. The CDR3 contains 15 residues. Germline V gives CDR1 LNHDA, CDR2 SQIVND (reference sequence). The V gene end was trimmed by 6 bases and the J gene end by 11 bases; junction bases not matched to a gene: 14. The CDR3 DNA reads as TGTGCCAGTAGCCTTGGAGGACAGGGTCAGCGGAAACTGTTTTTT. Encoded protein: CASSLGGQGQRKLFF.

This chain links TRBV30 with TRBJ1-1, with D perhaps TRBD1 (6 bases). Trimming removed 4 bases at V and 5 bases at J, with 11 bases between. The CDR3 is 12 amino acids. The germline CDR1 and CDR2 sequences are GTSNPN and SVGIG (reference sequence). CDR3 bases: TGTGCCTGGAACGGGGGCACGACTGAAGCTTTCTTT. Translation: CAWNGGTTEAFF.

This chain joins TRBV4-1 and TRBJ1-1; D is possibly TRBD1 (6 bases). V lost 0 bases and J lost 0, with 14 bases in between. This CDR3 comprises 17 residues. Germline-derived CDR1 and CDR2 are MGHRA and YSYEKL. The CDR3: CASSQEPGQPLNTEAFF. In DNA, the CDR3 is TGCGCCAGCAGCCAAGAACCGGGACAACCCCTGAACACTGAAGCTTTCTTT.

The gene calls are TRBV6-1 and TRBJ1-5; unclear D gene. The CDR3 loop spans 15 amino acids. CDR1 is MNHNS and CDR2 is SASEGT in the germline V gene. Trimming cost V 0 bases and J 3 bases, with 9 bases left between them. CDR3 amino acids: CASSEAGGANQPQHF. The CDR3 nucleotides read TGTGCCAGCAGTGAAGCGGGAGGCGCCAATCAGCCCCAGCATTTT.

CDR3: CASSLGGSGANVLTF. The CDR3, as DNA: TGTGCCAGCAGCCTAGGGGGTTCTGGGGCCAACGTCCTGACTTTC. The genes are TRBV5-5 and TRBJ2-6; D perhaps matches TRBD1 (6 bases). The CDR3 sequence is 15 residues long. Germline CDR1 reads SGHKS; CDR2 reads YYEKEE (reference sequence). The germline V and J ends were trimmed by 4 bases and 1 base, with 9 bases remaining between them.

V and J are TRBV28 and TRBJ2-3; TRBD2 aligns across 15 bases. Germline-derived CDR1 and CDR2 are MDHEN and SYDVKM. V shed 3 bases, J shed 6 bases, and the junction held 7 bases outside the gene matches. This CDR3 spans 17 amino acids. The DNA of the CDR3 is TGTGCCAGCAGTTTGGCGGGACTAGCGGGAGGAGCGGATACGCAGTATTTT. Amino acids: CASSLAGLAGGADTQYF.